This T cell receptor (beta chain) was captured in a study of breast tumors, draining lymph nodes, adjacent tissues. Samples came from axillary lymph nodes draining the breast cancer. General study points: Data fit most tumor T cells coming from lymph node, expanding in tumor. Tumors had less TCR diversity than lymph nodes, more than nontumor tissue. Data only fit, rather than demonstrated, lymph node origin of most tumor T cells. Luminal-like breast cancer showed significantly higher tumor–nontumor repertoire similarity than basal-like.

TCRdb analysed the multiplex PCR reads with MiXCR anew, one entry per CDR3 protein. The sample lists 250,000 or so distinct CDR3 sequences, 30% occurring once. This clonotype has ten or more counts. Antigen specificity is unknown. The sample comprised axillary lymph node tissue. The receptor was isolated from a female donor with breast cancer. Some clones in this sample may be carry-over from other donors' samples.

The CDR3 is CASSELAGGSYEQYF. The CDR3 bases are TGTGCCAGCAGTGAATTGGCAGGGGGCTCCTACGAGCAGTACTTC. The chain uses TRBV25-1 and TRBJ2-7; TRBD1 agrees at 7 bases. Per the germline V gene, CDR1 is MGHDK and CDR2 is SYGVNS. With V trimmed by 1 base and J by 0 bases, 3 bases remained unmatched. The CDR3 runs 15 residues.